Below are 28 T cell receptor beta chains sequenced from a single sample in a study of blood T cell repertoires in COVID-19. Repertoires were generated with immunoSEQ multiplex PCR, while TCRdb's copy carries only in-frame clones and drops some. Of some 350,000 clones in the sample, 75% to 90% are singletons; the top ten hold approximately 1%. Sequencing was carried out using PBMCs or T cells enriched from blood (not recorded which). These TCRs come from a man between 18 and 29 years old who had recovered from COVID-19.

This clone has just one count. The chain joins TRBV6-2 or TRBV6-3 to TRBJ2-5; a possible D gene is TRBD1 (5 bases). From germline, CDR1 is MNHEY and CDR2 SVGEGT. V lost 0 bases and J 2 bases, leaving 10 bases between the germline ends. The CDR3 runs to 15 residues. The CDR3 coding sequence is TGTGCCAGCAGTTACTCTTGGACACATCAAGAGACCCAGTACTTC. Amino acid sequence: CASSYSWTHQETQYF.

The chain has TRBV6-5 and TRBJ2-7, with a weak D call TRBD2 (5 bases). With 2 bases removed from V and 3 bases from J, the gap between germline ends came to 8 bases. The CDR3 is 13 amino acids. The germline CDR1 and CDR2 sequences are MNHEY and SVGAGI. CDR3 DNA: TGTGCCAGCAGTTACACTAGATACTACGAGCAGTACTTC. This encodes CASSYTRYYEQYF.

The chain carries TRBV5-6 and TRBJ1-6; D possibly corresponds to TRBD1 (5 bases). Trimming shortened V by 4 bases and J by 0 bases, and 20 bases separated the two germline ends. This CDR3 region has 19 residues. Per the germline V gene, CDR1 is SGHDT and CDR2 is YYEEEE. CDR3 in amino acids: CASSLGRVFGDSYNSPLHF. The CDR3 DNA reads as TGTGCCAGCAGCCTGGGGCGCGTTTTCGGGGACTCCTATAATTCACCCCTCCACTTT.

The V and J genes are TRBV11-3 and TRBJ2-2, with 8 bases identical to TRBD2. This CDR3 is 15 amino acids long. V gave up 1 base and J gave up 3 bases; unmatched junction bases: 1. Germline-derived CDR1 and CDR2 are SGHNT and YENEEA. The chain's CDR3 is CASSLAAGDTGELFF. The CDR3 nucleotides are TGTGCCAGCAGCTTAGCAGCGGGAGACACCGGGGAGCTGTTTTTT.

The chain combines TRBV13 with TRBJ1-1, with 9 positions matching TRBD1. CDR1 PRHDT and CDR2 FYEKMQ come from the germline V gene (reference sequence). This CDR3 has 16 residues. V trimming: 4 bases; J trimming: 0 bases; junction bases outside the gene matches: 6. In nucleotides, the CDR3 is TGTGCCAGCAGCTGGGGGACAGGGAATTTGAACACTGAAGCTTTCTTT. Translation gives CASSWGTGNLNTEAFF.

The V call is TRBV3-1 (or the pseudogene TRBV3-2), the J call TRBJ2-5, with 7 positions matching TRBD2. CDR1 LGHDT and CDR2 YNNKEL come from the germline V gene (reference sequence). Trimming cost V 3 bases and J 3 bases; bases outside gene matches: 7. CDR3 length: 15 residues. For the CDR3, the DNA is TGTGCCAGCAGCCACTCGACTAGCAGCGAAGAGACCCAGTACTTC. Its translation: CASSHSTSSEETQYF.

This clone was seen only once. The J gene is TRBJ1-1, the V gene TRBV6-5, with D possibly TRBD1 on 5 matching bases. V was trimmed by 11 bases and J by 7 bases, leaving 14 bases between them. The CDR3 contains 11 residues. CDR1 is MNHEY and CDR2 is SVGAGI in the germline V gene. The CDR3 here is CAASQGGEAFF. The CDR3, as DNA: TGTGCCGCTTCCCAGGGCGGTGAAGCTTTCTTT.

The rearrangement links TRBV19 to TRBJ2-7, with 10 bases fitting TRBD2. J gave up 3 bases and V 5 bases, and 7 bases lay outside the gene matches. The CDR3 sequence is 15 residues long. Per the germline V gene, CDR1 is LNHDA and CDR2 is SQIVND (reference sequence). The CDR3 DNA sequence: TGTGCCAGTAGTTCGGCTAGCGGGAGTATCTACGAGCAGTACTTC. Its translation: CASSSASGSIYEQYF.

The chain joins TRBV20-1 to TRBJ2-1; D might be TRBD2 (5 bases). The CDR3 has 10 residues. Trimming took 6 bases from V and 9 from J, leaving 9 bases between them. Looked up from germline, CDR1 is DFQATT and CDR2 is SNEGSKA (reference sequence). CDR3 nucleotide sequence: TGCAGTGCAGCGGTGGGTGAGCAGTTCTTC. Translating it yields CSAAVGEQFF.

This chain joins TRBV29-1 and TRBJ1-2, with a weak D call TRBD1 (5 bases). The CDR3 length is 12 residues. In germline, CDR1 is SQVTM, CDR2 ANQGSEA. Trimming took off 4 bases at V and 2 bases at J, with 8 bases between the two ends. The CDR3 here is CSVVDTNYGYTF. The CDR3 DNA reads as TGCAGCGTTGTGGACACCAACTATGGCTACACCTTC.

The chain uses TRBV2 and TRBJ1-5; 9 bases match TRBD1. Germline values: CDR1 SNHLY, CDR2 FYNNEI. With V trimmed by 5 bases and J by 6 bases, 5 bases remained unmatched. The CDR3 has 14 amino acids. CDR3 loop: CASSPQGASQPQHF. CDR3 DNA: TGTGCCAGCAGTCCACAGGGGGCGAGTCAGCCCCAGCATTTT.

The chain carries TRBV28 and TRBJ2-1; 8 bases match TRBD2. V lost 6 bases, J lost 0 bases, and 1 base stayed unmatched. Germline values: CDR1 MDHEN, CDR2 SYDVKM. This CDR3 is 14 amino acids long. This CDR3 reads CASRLADSYNEQFF. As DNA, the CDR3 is TGTGCCAGCAGACTAGCGGACTCCTACAATGAGCAGTTCTTC.

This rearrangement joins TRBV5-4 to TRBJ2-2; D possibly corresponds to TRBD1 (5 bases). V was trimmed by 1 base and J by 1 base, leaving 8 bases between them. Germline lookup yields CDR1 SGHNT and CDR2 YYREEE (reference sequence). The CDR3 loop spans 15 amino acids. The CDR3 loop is CASSLRTGNTGELFF. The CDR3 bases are TGTGCCAGCAGCTTGCGAACAGGGAACACCGGGGAGCTGTTTTTT.

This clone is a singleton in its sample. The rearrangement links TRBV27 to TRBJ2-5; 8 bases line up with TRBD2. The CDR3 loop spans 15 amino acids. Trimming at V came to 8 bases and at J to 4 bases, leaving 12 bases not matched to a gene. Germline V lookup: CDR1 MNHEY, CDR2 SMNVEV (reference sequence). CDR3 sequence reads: CASGFPGLVRETQYF. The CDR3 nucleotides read TGTGCCAGCGGGTTCCCGGGACTAGTAAGAGAGACCCAGTACTTC.

The CDR3 DNA reads TGTGCCATCGCCCAGTCGCAATACGAGCAGTACTTC. This sequence encodes CAIAQSQYEQYF. This rearrangement joins TRBV10-3 to TRBJ2-7; D is ambiguous. The CDR3 has 12 amino acids. Germline assignment: CDR1 ENHRY and CDR2 SYGVKD. Trimming pared 8 bases from V and 4 bases from J, leaving 12 bases between.

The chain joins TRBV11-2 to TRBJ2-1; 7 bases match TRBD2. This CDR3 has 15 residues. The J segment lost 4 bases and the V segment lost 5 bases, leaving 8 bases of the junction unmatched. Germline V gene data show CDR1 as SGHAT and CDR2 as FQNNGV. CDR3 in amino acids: CASSPVSGDYNEQFF. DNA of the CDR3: TGTGCCAGCAGCCCGGTGAGCGGGGATTACAATGAGCAGTTCTTC.

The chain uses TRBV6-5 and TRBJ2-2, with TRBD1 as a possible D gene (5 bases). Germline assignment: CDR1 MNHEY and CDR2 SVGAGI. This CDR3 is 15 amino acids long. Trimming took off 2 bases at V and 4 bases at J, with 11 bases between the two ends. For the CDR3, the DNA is TGTGCCAGCAGTTACAGGCAGGGAATCACCGGGGAGCTGTTTTTT. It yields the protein CASSYRQGITGELFF.

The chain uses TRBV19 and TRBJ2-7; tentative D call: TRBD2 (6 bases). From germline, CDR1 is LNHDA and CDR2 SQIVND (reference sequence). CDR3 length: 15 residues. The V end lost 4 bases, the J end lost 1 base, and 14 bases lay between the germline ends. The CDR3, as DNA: TGTGCCAGTAGTAACAGAGGAGGGCTGTCCTACGAGCAGTACTTC. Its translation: CASSNRGGLSYEQYF.

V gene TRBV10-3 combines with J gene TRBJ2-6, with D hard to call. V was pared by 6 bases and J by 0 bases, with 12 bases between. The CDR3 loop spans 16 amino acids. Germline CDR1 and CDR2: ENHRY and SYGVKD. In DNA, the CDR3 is TGTGCCATCAGCGAAGCCCTAGGCTCTGGGGCCAACGTCCTGACTTTC. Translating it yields CAISEALGSGANVLTF.

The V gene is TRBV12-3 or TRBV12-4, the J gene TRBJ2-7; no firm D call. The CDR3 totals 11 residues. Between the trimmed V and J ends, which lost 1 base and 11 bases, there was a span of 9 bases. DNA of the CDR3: TGTGCCAGCAGTTTAGGTAGTCATAAGTACTTC. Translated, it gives CASSLGSHKYF.

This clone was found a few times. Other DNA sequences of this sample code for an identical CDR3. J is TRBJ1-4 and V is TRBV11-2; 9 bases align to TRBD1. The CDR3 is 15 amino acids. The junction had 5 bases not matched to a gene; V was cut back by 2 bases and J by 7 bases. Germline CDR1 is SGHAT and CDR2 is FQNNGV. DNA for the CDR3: TGTGCCAGCAGCTTATCGACAGGGGGGGGTGAAAAACTGTTTTTT. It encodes CASSLSTGGGEKLFF.

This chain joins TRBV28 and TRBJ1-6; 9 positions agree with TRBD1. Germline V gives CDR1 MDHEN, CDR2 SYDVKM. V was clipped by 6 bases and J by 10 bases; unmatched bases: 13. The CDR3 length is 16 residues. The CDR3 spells CASSSNGQGPNSPLHF. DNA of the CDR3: TGTGCCAGCAGCAGCAATGGACAGGGGCCGAACTCACCCCTCCACTTT.

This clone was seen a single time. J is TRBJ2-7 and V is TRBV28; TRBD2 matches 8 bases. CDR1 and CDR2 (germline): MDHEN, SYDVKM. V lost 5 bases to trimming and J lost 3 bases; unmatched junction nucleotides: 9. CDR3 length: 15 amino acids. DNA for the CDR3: TGTGCCAGCAGTGACAGCGGGAGTCGGTTCTACGAGCAGTACTTC. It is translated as CASSDSGSRFYEQYF.

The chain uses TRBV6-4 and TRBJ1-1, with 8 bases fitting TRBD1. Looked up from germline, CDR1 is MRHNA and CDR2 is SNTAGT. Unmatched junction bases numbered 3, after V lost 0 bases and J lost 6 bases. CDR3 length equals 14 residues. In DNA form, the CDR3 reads TGTGCCAGCAGTGACTCAGGCAGGGGGCCTGAAGCTTTCTTT. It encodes CASSDSGRGPEAFF.

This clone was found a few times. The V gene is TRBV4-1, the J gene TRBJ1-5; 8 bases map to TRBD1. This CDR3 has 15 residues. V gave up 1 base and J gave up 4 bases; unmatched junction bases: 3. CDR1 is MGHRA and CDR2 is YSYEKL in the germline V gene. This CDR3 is CASSQAGGLNQPQHF. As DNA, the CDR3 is TGCGCCAGCAGCCAAGCAGGGGGCTTAAATCAGCCCCAGCATTTT.

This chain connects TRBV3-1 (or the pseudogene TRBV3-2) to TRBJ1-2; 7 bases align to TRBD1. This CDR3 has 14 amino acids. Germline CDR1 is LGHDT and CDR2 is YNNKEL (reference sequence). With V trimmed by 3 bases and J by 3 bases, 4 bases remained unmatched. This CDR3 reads CASSHLTGDYGYTF. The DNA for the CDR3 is TGTGCCAGCAGCCACCTAACAGGGGACTATGGCTACACCTTC.

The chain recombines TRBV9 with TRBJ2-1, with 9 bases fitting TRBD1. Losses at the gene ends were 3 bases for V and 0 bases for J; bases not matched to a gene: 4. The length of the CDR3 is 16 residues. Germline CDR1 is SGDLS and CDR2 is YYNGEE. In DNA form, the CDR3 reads TGTGCCAGCAGCGCCCGACAGGGGGTCTCCTACAATGAGCAGTTCTTC. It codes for CASSARQGVSYNEQFF.

CDR3 nucleotides: TGCGCCAGCAGCTTGGGCCCACCCGGGAGTCAGCCCCAGCATTTT. Translating gives CASSLGPPGSQPQHF. The V and J genes are TRBV5-1 and TRBJ1-5; D gene unclear. The ends were cut back, 0 bases at V and 6 bases at J, with 13 bases in the middle. Germline V gene lookup returns CDR1 SGHRS and CDR2 YFSETQ. CDR3 length equals 15 residues.